These 19 T cell receptor beta chains originate from one sample sequenced in a study of CD8 T cell repertoires and HIV-1 epitope variants. The antigens of these receptors remain unknown. Profiled with immunoSEQ multiplex PCR; TCRdb holds only in-frame clones, not every one. The data hold several thousand clones, with 60% to 80% observed a single time. The specimen was cultured CD8+ T cells derived from PBMCs. The source of these receptors is a male donor with HIV.

The chain has TRBV7-6 and TRBJ2-7; 8 bases align to TRBD1. Trimming removed 5 bases from V and 4 bases from J; junction bases left unmatched: 7. Germline-derived CDR1 and CDR2 are SGHVS and FNYEAQ. This CDR3 is built from 14 residues. The chain's CDR3 is CASSPLGTGYEQYF. DNA of the CDR3: TGTGCCAGCAGCCCGCTTGGGACAGGATACGAGCAGTACTTC. Looking up the rest from reference TRBV7-6 and TRBJ2-7 gives the full variable domain: GAGVSQSPRYKVTKRGQDVALRCDPISGHVSLYWYRQALGQGPEFLTYFNYEAQQDKSGLPNDRFSAERPEGSISTLTIQRTEQRDSAMYRCASSPLGTGYEQYFGPGTRLTVT.

This clone was detected only once. The chain employs TRBV7-3 and TRBJ2-1; D call uncertain. The CDR3 extends over 13 amino acids. Trimming took 6 bases from V and 10 from J, leaving 16 bases between them. Germline V CDR1 and CDR2: SGHTA, FQGTGA. This CDR3 is CASRRDPLDEQFF. Here the CDR3 DNA reads TGTGCCAGCAGACGAGACCCCCTGGACGAGCAGTTCTTC.

Here the CDR3 reads CASSSDVSAYEQYF. The CDR3 DNA sequence: TGTGCCAGCAGTTCAGATGTCTCGGCCTACGAGCAGTACTTC. The rearrangement links TRBV2 to TRBJ2-7; D gene unclear. The V gene lost 5 bases and the J gene lost 2 bases, with 13 bases spanning the gap. In germline, CDR1 is SNHLY, CDR2 FYNNEI. This CDR3 has 14 amino acids.

This sequence joins TRBV27 and TRBJ2-7, with 13 bases lining up with TRBD2. This CDR3 comprises 15 residues. CDR1 is MNHEY, CDR2 SMNVEV, per germline (reference sequence). Trimming removed 6 bases from V and 6 bases from J; junction bases left unmatched: 8. Here the CDR3 reads CASRSGLAGVFEQYF. The CDR3 DNA reads as TGTGCCAGCAGAAGTGGACTAGCGGGAGTGTTCGAGCAGTACTTC.

This chain uses TRBV4-3 with TRBJ2-7; 11 positions agree with TRBD2. Germline V gene sequence: CDR1 LGHNA, CDR2 YSLEER. The CDR3 runs 16 residues. The V segment lost 0 bases and the J segment 3 bases; nucleotides outside the gene matches: 4. As DNA, the CDR3 is TGCGCCAGCAGCCAAGATTACGGGACTAGCGGCTACGAGCAGTACTTC. Translating gives CASSQDYGTSGYEQYF.

The chain recombines TRBV5-4 with TRBJ1-2, with TRBD1 identical over 9 bases. The germline V gene encodes CDR1 SGHNT and CDR2 YYREEE (reference sequence). This CDR3 has 15 amino acids. The trim removed 2 bases at V and 3 bases at J, leaving 5 bases unmatched. Here the CDR3 DNA reads TGTGCCAGCAGCTTTATTGGACAGGGGTACTATGGCTACACCTTC. It translates to CASSFIGQGYYGYTF. Variable domain in full (rest from reference TRBV5-4 and TRBJ1-2): ETGVTQSPTHLIKTRGQQVTLRCSSQSGHNTVSWYQQALGQGPQFIFQYYREEENGRGNFPPRFSGLQFPNYSSELNVNALELDDSALYLCASSFIGQGYYGYTFGSGTRLTVV.

The V and J genes are TRBV7-6 and TRBJ2-3, with D unclear. The CDR3 is 15 residues long. The germline gives CDR1 SGHVS, CDR2 FNYEAQ. V lost 5 bases and J 0 bases, leaving 12 bases between the germline ends. The CDR3, as DNA: TGTGCCAGCAGCCTAGAGTCCCTTAGCACAGATACGCAGTATTTT. Translating it yields CASSLESLSTDTQYF.

This clone has a single count. CDR3 protein: CASSITGTSSYNEQFF. The CDR3 coding sequence is TGTGCCAGTAGTATAACAGGGACTAGCTCCTACAATGAGCAGTTCTTC. J is TRBJ2-1 and V is TRBV19; 8 nucleotides line up with TRBD2. CDR1 is LNHDA and CDR2 is SQIVND in the germline V gene (reference sequence). The CDR3 extends over 16 amino acids. Trimming at V came to 2 bases and at J to 0 bases, leaving 3 bases not matched to a gene.

The rearrangement links TRBV25-1 to TRBJ2-4; D tentatively fits TRBD1 or TRBD2 (5 bases each). Germline V CDR1 and CDR2: MGHDK, SYGVNS. The CDR3 consists of 14 residues. V was cut by 6 bases and J by 6 bases, with 15 bases left in between. The CDR3 DNA sequence: TGTGCCAGCAGGGAGGCCGGGCAGGGAAACATTCAGTACTTC. Protein product: CASREAGQGNIQYF.

The chain carries TRBV11-3 and TRBJ2-1; 7 bases are shared with TRBD1. Trimming took 5 bases from V and 0 from J; bases not matched to a gene: 7. The length of the CDR3 is 16 residues. Germline-derived CDR1 and CDR2 are SGHNT and YENEEA. The DNA for the CDR3 is TGTGCCAGCAGCCCTCAGGGGGTCCTCTCCTACAATGAGCAGTTCTTC. The encoded protein is CASSPQGVLSYNEQFF.

The chain joins TRBV19 to TRBJ1-2; 8 nucleotides agree with TRBD1. Per germline, CDR1 LNHDA and CDR2 SQIVND (reference sequence). The CDR3 spans 14 residues. J was trimmed by 4 bases and V by 8 bases; bases with no gene match: 9. The CDR3 here is CASEAGGDVYGYTF. The DNA for the CDR3 is TGTGCCAGTGAGGCAGGGGGCGATGTCTATGGCTACACCTTC. Looking up the rest from reference TRBV19 and TRBJ1-2 gives the full variable domain: DGGITQSPKYLFRKEGQNVTLSCEQNLNHDAMYWYRQDPGQGLRLIYYSQIVNDFQKGDIAEGYSVSREKKESFPLTVTSAQKNPTAFYLCASEAGGDVYGYTFGSGTRLTVV.

This clone was observed a handful of times. V is TRBV30 and J is TRBJ2-1; 10 nucleotides line up with TRBD1. The CDR3 totals 11 residues. Germline lookup yields CDR1 GTSNPN and CDR2 SVGIG (reference sequence). With 3 bases clipped from V and 16 bases from J, the junction kept 6 bases outside the gene matches. The CDR3 loop reads CAWSSGTGDFF. CDR3 in DNA: TGTGCCTGGAGCAGCGGGACAGGGGATTTCTTC.

This clone has a handful of counts. The chain combines TRBV6-1 with TRBJ1-2, with TRBD1 matching over 7 bases. From germline, CDR1 is MNHNS and CDR2 SASEGT. CDR3 length: 14 residues. V lost 3 bases to trimming and J lost 7 bases; unmatched junction nucleotides: 8. The CDR3 sequence: CASSESQGLSGYTF. The CDR3 DNA follows: TGTGCCAGCAGTGAGTCACAGGGGTTGAGTGGCTACACCTTC.

CDR3 DNA: TGTGCCAGCAGCTTCGCCCCGGGACAGGGAGATGCCGGGGAGCTGTTTTTT. Translating gives CASSFAPGQGDAGELFF. The rearrangement uses TRBV11-3 and TRBJ2-2, with 9 bases aligning to TRBD1. Germline CDR1 SGHNT, CDR2 YENEEA. The CDR3 consists of 17 residues. After removal of 3 bases from V and 6 bases from J, the junction contained 11 bases not matched to a gene. Full variable domain (missing parts from reference TRBV11-3 and TRBJ2-2): EAGVVQSPRYKIIEKKQPVAFWCNPISGHNTLYWYLQNLGQGPELLIRYENEEAVDDSQLPKDRFSAERLKGVDSTLKIQPAELGDSAVYLCASSFAPGQGDAGELFFGEGSRLTVL.

The rearrangement links TRBV7-6 to TRBJ2-6; TRBD1 aligns across 7 bases. This CDR3 has 16 residues. The V gene's germline CDR1 is SGHVS and CDR2 FNYEAQ. V lost 5 bases and J lost 0; bases outside the gene matches: 4. CDR3 residues: CASSTRQGSGANVLTF. In DNA, the CDR3 is TGTGCCAGCAGCACGCGACAGGGCTCTGGGGCCAACGTCCTGACTTTC.

In this sample, this clone turned up a few times. This chain connects TRBV6-5 to TRBJ2-7; TRBD1 aligns across 7 bases. V lost 0 bases and J lost 2; bases outside the gene matches: 7. Germline-derived CDR1 and CDR2 are MNHEY and SVGAGI. The CDR3 is 16 residues long. Written as DNA, the CDR3 is TGTGCCAGCAGTTACTCGGGTACAGGGGCCGCCTACGAGCAGTACTTC. It yields the protein CASSYSGTGAAYEQYF.

The rearrangement joins TRBV9 to TRBJ2-7; the match to TRBD2 covers 11 bases. The CDR3 consists of 16 residues. Germline V CDR1 and CDR2: SGDLS, YYNGEE. V was clipped by 4 bases and J by 3 bases; unmatched bases: 9. The CDR3 sequence: CASSPFSGRAHYEQYF. In nucleotides, the CDR3 is TGTGCCAGCAGCCCATTTAGCGGGAGGGCCCACTACGAGCAGTACTTC.

The gene calls are TRBV6-5 and TRBJ1-3, with TRBD1 as a possible D gene (5 bases). The V gene's germline CDR1 is MNHEY and CDR2 SVGAGI. The CDR3 extends over 15 amino acids. The V end was cut by 0 bases, the J end by 2 bases, with 8 bases between. DNA of the CDR3: TGTGCCAGCAGTTACTCTGACAGCCCTGGAAACACCATATATTTT. Translated, it gives CASSYSDSPGNTIYF.

This clone was counted once. Other DNA variants within this sample encode the same CDR3. The rearrangement joins TRBV5-1 to TRBJ1-4, with D possibly TRBD1 on 6 matching bases. This CDR3 contains 14 residues. V lost 1 base and J 3 bases, leaving 7 bases between the germline ends. CDR1 SGHRS and CDR2 YFSETQ come from the germline V gene. The chain's CDR3 is CASSLTGSNEKLFF. The CDR3 bases are TGCGCCAGCAGCTTGACAGGGTCTAATGAAAAACTGTTTTTT.